A selection of T cell receptor beta chains follows, all from one sample in a study of T-cell reconstitution after alpha-beta-depleted transplantation in children. TCRdb redid the calling of the PCR reads with MiXCR, one entry per CDR3 protein. This sample has approximately 270,000 distinct CDR3 sequences, with 20% to 30% found just once. The material sequenced was PBMCs, mostly from graft donor cells, taken 360 days after TCRalphabeta/CD19-depleted stem cell transplant. Every receptor here comes from a female patient aged 2-15 years who had a stem cell transplant for congenital amegakaryocytic thrombocytopenia, so the T cells may come from the graft donor. Each CDR3 is given with its conserved first and last residue. The D gene is left open where the match is weak. Some rows have no size entry. The others give once, few or many, or a class for an expanded clone.

cdr3_nt cdr3_aa v_call d_call j_call clone_size
TGCGCCAGCAGCCAAGGGGACTACACAGATACGCAGTATTTT CASSQGDYTDTQYF TRBV4-1 TRBD2 TRBJ2-3 few
TGTGCCAGCAAACGCCGAGTAGGGACAGGGCTCCCCGAGCAGTACTTC CASKRRVGTGLPEQYF TRBV13 TRBD1 TRBJ2-7 -
TGCGCCAGCAGCTTGGAAGTTTTGGAGGATACGCAGTATTTT CASSLEVLEDTQYF TRBV5-1 - TRBJ2-3 -
TGTGCCAGCAGGCCCTTGCAGGGGTGGGAAACTGAAGCTTTCTTT CASRPLQGWETEAFF TRBV25-1 - TRBJ1-1 -
TGTGCCAGCAGTTCAATAGCGGGGTCCTACGAGCAGTACTTC CASSSIAGSYEQYF TRBV27 TRBD2 TRBJ2-7 once
TGTGCCAGCAGCTATCTACCCACAGATACGCAGTATTTT CASSYLPTDTQYF TRBV12-3/TRBV12-4 - TRBJ2-3 few
TGTGCCAGCAGTTTCGTCCCAAAAAGCTCCTACAATGAGCAGTTCTTC CASSFVPKSSYNEQFF TRBV12-3/TRBV12-4 - TRBJ2-1 few
TGCGCCAGCAGCTTAGGTGTTCTAGCGGGAAAGAATGAGCAGTTCTTC CASSLGVLAGKNEQFF TRBV5-1 TRBD2 TRBJ2-1 few
TGTGCCACCAGCTGGGGGAGACCAGAGACCCAGTATTTC CATSWGRPETQYF TRBV15 - TRBJ2-5 -
TGTGCCAGCAGTGCCTCCCAGTCAGGGGGCCCTCTCTACGAGCAGTACTTC CASSASQSGGPLYEQYF TRBV6-1 TRBD1 TRBJ2-7 -
TGTGCCAGTGCAACGTCCGTCAGGGGCTCCTACAATGAGCAGTTCTTC CASATSVRGSYNEQFF TRBV18 - TRBJ2-1 once
TGCGCCAGCAGCTTGGGGCACAGCTACTACGAGCAGTACTTC CASSLGHSYYEQYF TRBV5-1 - TRBJ2-7 -
TGCGCCAGCAGCTTGGATGGAGGGAATCGTGGCTACACCTTC CASSLDGGNRGYTF TRBV5-1 - TRBJ1-2 few
TGCGCCAGCAGCCAAAGTCAGGGGCGCCAGCCCCAGCATTTT CASSQSQGRQPQHF TRBV4-1 - TRBJ1-5 -
TGCGCCAGCAGCCTGACTCCCAGGGGGCAGACCGGGGAGCTGTTTTTT CASSLTPRGQTGELFF TRBV5-1 TRBD1 TRBJ2-2 -
TGTGCCGGCCTTGGGCTCACCGGGGAGCTGTTTTTT CAGLGLTGELFF TRBV7-9 - TRBJ2-2 -
TGTGCCAGTTCCCGAGCAGGAAGGGATGGAAACACCATATATTTT CASSRAGRDGNTIYF TRBV2 - TRBJ1-3 -
TGTGCCAGCAGTTTGTTCGGGGGGCCGCAGGGCGAGCAGTACTTC CASSLFGGPQGEQYF TRBV28 - TRBJ2-7 many
TGTGCCAGCAGCAACCTCCGAGACTCCTGGGGGATTAGCGCAGATACGCAGTATTTT CASSNLRDSWGISADTQYF TRBV28 - TRBJ2-3 -
TGCAGTGCTAGAACCCAGGGCCCCAATGAGCAGTTCTTC CSARTQGPNEQFF TRBV20-1 - TRBJ2-1 -
TGCAGTGCCAGCAAGTTCCCGGGACAAGGGAATCAGCCCCAGCATTTT CSASKFPGQGNQPQHF TRBV20-1 - TRBJ1-5 few
TGTGCCAGCAGCCCGCACCCCTCAGGACCCCGCCTCCATACGCAGTATTTT CASSPHPSGPRLHTQYF TRBV7-6 - TRBJ2-3 few
TGCAGCGTCGTCAGGGGTGCGAACACTGAAGCTTTCTTT CSVVRGANTEAFF TRBV29-1 - TRBJ1-1 -
TGTGCCATCAGTGATGTTCTAGTCGCCACAGATACGCAGTATTTT CAISDVLVATDTQYF TRBV10-3 - TRBJ2-3 few
TGCAGCGTTGTATCGGGGGCCGGGGCCAAAAACATTCAGTACTTC CSVVSGAGAKNIQYF TRBV29-1 - TRBJ2-4 -
TGTGCCAGCAGTTCTCAGCGGGGCGGGGCAGATACGCAGTATTTT CASSSQRGGADTQYF TRBV12-3/TRBV12-4 TRBD2 TRBJ2-3 -
TGTGCCAGCAGCGTAGGGCTAGCGGGAGCGTCTGATACGCAGTATTTT CASSVGLAGASDTQYF TRBV9 TRBD2 TRBJ2-3 few
TGCGCCAGCAGCCAACTGAGCTCCTACAATGAGCAGTTCTTC CASSQLSSYNEQFF TRBV4-1 - TRBJ2-1 few
TGTGCCACCAGCAGAGATAGGAACAGACAAGAGACCCAGTACTTC CATSRDRNRQETQYF TRBV15 - TRBJ2-5 few
TGTGCCAGCAGACGCGGACAGGCTGCGAATGAAAAACTGTTTTTT CASRRGQAANEKLFF TRBV6-1 TRBD1 TRBJ1-4 -
TGTGCCAGCAGCCAAGATAGTCGGGGGACAGGGTGGAAGTTCGGGGAGCTGTTTTTT CASSQDSRGTGWKFGELFF TRBV4-2 TRBD1 TRBJ2-2 -
TGTGCCAGCAGGAGGACGTTGGTGGACACCGGGGAGCTGTTTTTT CASRRTLVDTGELFF TRBV12-3/TRBV12-4 - TRBJ2-2 many
TGTGCCAGCAGCCAGAGTTACACTGAAGCTTTCTTT CASSQSYTEAFF TRBV3-1 - TRBJ1-1 few
TGTGCCAGCAGCTCAGGCGGGGGGATCCCCTACAATGAGCAGTTCTTC CASSSGGGIPYNEQFF TRBV5-4 TRBD2 TRBJ2-1 few
TGTGCCAGCAGTCGATACAGGGGAGGGACTGAAGCTTTCTTT CASSRYRGGTEAFF TRBV7-2 TRBD1 TRBJ1-1 few
TGCGCCAGCAGCCAAGGGCGCTCAGAGAATCAGCCCCAGCATTTT CASSQGRSENQPQHF TRBV4-1 - TRBJ1-5 -
TGTGCCAGCAGTTTGGGAGAGCGAGCCGGGGACACTGAAGCTTTCTTT CASSLGERAGDTEAFF TRBV28 - TRBJ1-1 -
TGTGCCACCAGCCTTCGGGGGTTAGCCAAAAACATTCAGTACTTC CATSLRGLAKNIQYF TRBV15 - TRBJ2-4 few
TGTGCCAGCAGCCGGGACACCTACGAGCAGTACTTC CASSRDTYEQYF TRBV14 - TRBJ2-7 few